This T cell receptor beta chain originates from a study of shared clonotypes between healthy human individuals. At the level of the study: The donor group consisted of two women and a few men, aged 18 to 49. CD4 naive and CD4 memory each took three plates per donor, while CD8 naive took two and CD8 memory one. General study points: It was observed that around 5% of naive CD4 clonotypes were shared across several donors.

This table comes from immunoSEQ multiplex PCR, and its TCRdb copy is limited to in-frame clones, with some not included. The sample shows 2 million to 2.5 million clones, 90% to 95% of them seen only once. The ends were cut back, 2 bases at V and 1 base at J, with 14 bases in the middle. The length of the CDR3 is 16 residues. CDR1 is SGHAT and CDR2 is FQNNGV in the germline V gene. With respect to this clone: No antigen is known for it.

Positively selected for CCR7, the CD45RO-negative cells used as naive CD8 cells excluded terminally differentiated effector memory CD45RA+ cells. The sequencing input was naive CD8+ T cells from PBMCs. This chain uses TRBV11-2 with TRBJ1-1; TRBD1 is a possible D gene (5 bases). The source is a man younger than 35 in good health. Some clones in this sample may be carry-over from other donors' samples. The CDR3 reads CASSLKKGGANTEAFF. CDR3 DNA: TGTGCCAGCAGCTTAAAAAAGGGAGGGGCGAACACTGAAGCTTTCTTT. The whole variable domain, remainder taken from reference TRBV11-2 and TRBJ1-1, is EAGVAQSPRYKIIEKRQSVAFWCNPISGHATLYWYQQILGQGPKLLIQFQNNGVVDDSQLPKDRFSAERLKGVDSTLKIQPAKLEDSAVYLCASSLKKGGANTEAFFGQGTRLTVV.